This TCR beta chain was obtained from a study of Tregs in tolerant kidney transplant recipients. Trimming stripped 0 bases from V and 4 bases from J, with 13 bases between. Germline V gives CDR1 DFQATT, CDR2 SNEGSKA (reference sequence). The CDR3 totals 15 residues. Measured with immunoSEQ multiplex PCR; TCRdb has only the in-frame clones, and not every one. This sample carries around 30,000 clones, with roughly 1.9% going to the ten biggest clones. About this clone: Read data end 3 residues before the CDR3 end; the end is taken from the germline J gene.

Related graft donors supplied nonmyeloablative bone marrow transplants, and mixed chimerism was transient. CD4+CD25+CD127- Tregs, CD4+CD25- non-Tregs, CD4 and CD8 cells were sorted. The clonotype was recovered from a human patient who received a combined kidney and bone marrow transplant. Some T cells may arise from the graft donor. Sample: CD4+ T cells from blood (PBMCs), taken 24 months after the transplant. The J gene is TRBJ1-5, the V gene TRBV20-1; D not resolved. The CDR3 sequence: CSARDTQRLNQPQHF. The DNA read from the CDR3 is TGCAGTGCTAGAGATACCCAGAGATTAAATCAGCCC.